The 9 T cell receptor beta chains below were found in one sample sequenced in a study of response to subunit inactivated influenza vaccine. One entry per CDR3 protein results from TCRdb running MiXCR on the RT-PCR reads. This table has about 780,000 distinct CDR3 sequences, about a fifth appearing once. The specimen was PBMCs from blood, collected approximately 5 days after vaccination. The receptors stem from a middle-aged man who received an inactivated influenza vaccine.

This clonotype was detected a few times. The chain recombines TRBV7-9 with TRBJ1-1; D remains unclear. CDR1 is SEHNR, CDR2 FQNEAQ, per germline (reference sequence). This CDR3 region has 13 residues. The germline V and J ends were trimmed by 10 bases and 0 bases, with 12 bases remaining between them. The CDR3 region is CATEFGLNTEAFF. In nucleotides, the CDR3 is TGTGCCACCGAATTCGGGCTGAACACTGAAGCTTTCTTT.

The rearrangement uses TRBV12-3 or TRBV12-4 and TRBJ1-1; perhaps TRBD1 as D (6 bases). The V end lost 3 bases, the J end lost 0 bases, and 14 bases lay between the germline ends. The CDR3 runs to 16 residues. CDR3 sequence reads: CASSFFQGRMNTEAFF. The CDR3 DNA follows: TGTGCCAGCAGTTTCTTCCAGGGGCGGATGAACACTGAAGCTTTCTTT.

The chain carries TRBV12-3 or TRBV12-4 and TRBJ1-3, with D perhaps TRBD1 (5 bases). This CDR3 has 17 residues. V was cut by 5 bases and J by 1 base, with 18 bases left in between. CDR3 sequence reads: CASSGFRQLYSGNTIYF. The CDR3 bases are TGTGCCAGCAGTGGGTTTCGACAGCTATATTCTGGAAACACCATATATTTT.

J is TRBJ2-3 and V is TRBV20-1, with 7 nucleotides matching TRBD1. Germline CDR1 and CDR2: DFQATT and SNEGSKA (reference sequence). This CDR3 region has 12 residues. V shed 6 bases and J 3 bases; nucleotides not matched to a gene: 3. The CDR3 reads CSALGQTDTQYF. Here the CDR3 DNA reads TGCAGTGCCCTGGGACAGACAGATACGCAGTATTTT.

The chain couples TRBV29-1 to TRBJ1-4; weak D call: TRBD1 (6 bases). The CDR3 extends over 13 amino acids. Germline assignment: CDR1 SQVTM and CDR2 ANQGSEA. The V gene lost 6 bases and the J gene lost 8 bases, with 16 bases spanning the gap. The CDR3 DNA follows: TGCAGCGTGGATGGGGGCAGCGGGGAAAAACTGTTTTTT. Its protein is CSVDGGSGEKLFF.

The genes are TRBV20-1 and TRBJ2-7; 7 positions match TRBD1. V lost 3 bases, J lost 4 bases, and 6 bases stayed unmatched. This CDR3 is built from 13 residues. Germline V gene data show CDR1 as DFQATT and CDR2 as SNEGSKA (reference sequence). CDR3 protein: CSASSQGFYEQYF. The CDR3 DNA follows: TGCAGTGCTAGCTCACAGGGGTTTTACGAGCAGTACTTC.

The table lists this clonotype with a few counts. The gene calls are TRBV5-1 and TRBJ1-2; 9 nucleotides agree with TRBD1. The CDR3 is 15 amino acids. CDR1 and CDR2 (germline): SGHRS, YFSETQ. V trimming: 3 bases; J trimming: 4 bases; junction bases outside the gene matches: 7. For the CDR3, the DNA is TGCGCCAGCAGCTCCACAACAGGGGGCGCCTATGGCTACACCTTC. Its translation is CASSSTTGGAYGYTF.

The chain is built from TRBV6-4 and TRBJ1-4; D unclear. Trimming left V 4 bases short and J 5 bases short, with 8 bases between. This CDR3 is built from 13 residues. The germline gives CDR1 MRHNA, CDR2 SNTAGT. The CDR3 sequence: CASSALENEKLFF. DNA of the CDR3: TGTGCCAGCAGTGCCCTCGAAAATGAAAAACTGTTTTTT.

This clonotype was observed a few times. The V and J genes are TRBV21-1 and TRBJ1-4; no check of the table's D call, TRBD1, against the DNA was made. TRBV21-1 is a listed pseudogene. The CDR3 has 14 amino acids. CDR3: CASSNTGGDEKLFF. CDR3 DNA sequence: TGTGCCAGCAGCAACACAGGGGGGGATGAAAAACTGTTTTTT.